The 21 T cell receptor beta chains listed next were all sequenced from one sample in a study of response to subunit inactivated influenza vaccine. Each CDR3 protein is one row after TCRdb ran MiXCR on the RT-PCR reads. The sample lists over 150,000 distinct CDR3 sequences; 11% were seen once. Source: non-naive T cells sorted from PBMCs, taken roughly 45 days after vaccination. All receptors come from a man aged 50-59 years who received an inactivated influenza vaccine.

V gene TRBV27 combines with J gene TRBJ2-1; no clear D gene. V shed 4 bases and J shed 0 bases, with 7 bases lying between them. This CDR3 region has 14 residues. CDR1 is MNHEY, CDR2 SMNVEV, per germline (reference sequence). The DNA for the CDR3 is TGTGCCAGCAGTTACACGAGCTCCTACAATGAGCAGTTCTTC. Amino acid sequence: CASSYTSSYNEQFF.

In this sample, this clonotype turned up many times. The chain links TRBV12-3 or TRBV12-4 to TRBJ1-2, with a weak D call TRBD1 (6 bases). Deletions cut 5 bases from V and 4 bases from J, with 14 bases between. There are 14 residues in the CDR3. The CDR3 DNA follows: TGTGCCAGCAGTCCCCTTCGGACAGCCTATGGCTACACCTTC. This codes for CASSPLRTAYGYTF.

The chain employs TRBV7-2 and TRBJ1-2, with 10 bases identical to TRBD1. Germline CDR1 reads SGHTA; CDR2 reads FQGNSA. J gave up 4 bases and V 5 bases, and 10 bases lay outside the gene matches. This CDR3 contains 16 residues. CDR3 loop: CASSNTRTGGTYGYTF. In DNA, the CDR3 is TGTGCCAGCAGCAACACCCGGACAGGGGGAACCTATGGCTACACCTTC.

This clonotype has only a few counts. V gene TRBV20-1 combines with J gene TRBJ2-2, with TRBD2 matching over 7 bases. Trimming at V came to 5 bases and at J to 4 bases, leaving 7 bases not matched to a gene. CDR3 length: 14 amino acids. The germline V gene encodes CDR1 DFQATT and CDR2 SNEGSKA (reference sequence). In nucleotides, the CDR3 is TGCAGTGCTCAAAGCGGGGATTTCACCGGGGAGCTGTTTTTT. This translates into CSAQSGDFTGELFF.

This clonotype showed up just a few times. CDR3 loop: CASSLPSDRSPLHF. The CDR3 nucleotides read TGTGCCAGCAGCTTACCCTCGGACCGATCACCCCTCCACTTT. The chain recombines TRBV11-2 with TRBJ1-6, with D uncertain. From germline, CDR1 is SGHAT and CDR2 FQNNGV. V lost 2 bases and J lost 10, with 12 bases in between. The CDR3 totals 14 residues.

At least ten counts were recorded for this clonotype. This chain connects TRBV5-1 to TRBJ2-3, with D tentatively TRBD2 (5 bases). This CDR3 has 13 amino acids. Between the trimmed V and J ends, which lost 7 bases and 6 bases, there was a span of 15 bases. The germline gives CDR1 SGHRS, CDR2 YFSETQ. CDR3 amino acids: CASRLGIGDTQYF. The DNA of the CDR3 is TGCGCCAGCCGGCTCGGGATAGGGGATACGCAGTATTTT. The full variable domain, completed using reference TRBV5-1 and TRBJ2-3, is KAGVTQTPRYLIKTRGQQVTLSCSPISGHRSVSWYQQTPGQGLQFLFEYFSETQRNKGNFPGRFSGRQFSNSRSEMNVSTLELGDSALYLCASRLGIGDTQYFGPGTRLTVL.

This clonotype has a count of ten or more. The V gene is TRBV15, the J gene TRBJ2-1, with D possibly TRBD2 on 7 matching bases. This CDR3 has 13 residues. The V end lost 9 bases, the J end lost 3 bases, and 12 bases lay between the germline ends. Germline assignment: CDR1 LNHNV and CDR2 YYDKDF (reference sequence). The CDR3: CATGGQGYNEQFF. In nucleotides, the CDR3 is TGTGCCACGGGGGGGCAGGGCTACAATGAGCAGTTCTTC.

This clonotype has a handful of counts. The V call is TRBV2, the J call TRBJ2-2, with 10 bases that match TRBD2. CDR3 length: 14 residues. V lost 8 bases, J lost 5 bases, and 5 bases stayed unmatched. Germline V gene lookup returns CDR1 SNHLY and CDR2 FYNNEI. The DNA of the CDR3 is TGTGCCAGCCGGGCTAGCGGGGGAACCGGGGAGCTGTTTTTT. Its translation is CASRASGGTGELFF.

There are a few counts of this clonotype. This chain links TRBV7-9 with TRBJ2-7; D is unclear. V lost 4 bases and J 2 bases, leaving 9 bases between the germline ends. The CDR3 runs 13 residues. CDR1 and CDR2 (germline): SEHNR, FQNEAQ (reference sequence). The CDR3 is CASSSKDTYEQYF. For the CDR3, the DNA is TGTGCCAGCAGCTCCAAAGACACCTACGAGCAGTACTTC.

This clonotype was recorded a few times. The J gene is TRBJ1-4, the V gene TRBV20-1; D is perhaps TRBD1 (5 bases). V shed 6 bases and J shed 10 bases, with 21 bases lying between them. CDR3 length equals 14 residues. Germline CDR1 is DFQATT and CDR2 is SNEGSKA (reference sequence). The CDR3, as DNA: TGCAGTGCCCCTGGGCAGGGTGGGATTGGAAAACTGTTTTTT. This gives the protein CSAPGQGGIGKLFF.

The CDR3 region has the DNA TGCAGTGCTAGAGACCCAATGGAGAGGACACCCCTCCACTTT. Encoded protein: CSARDPMERTPLHF. The chain employs TRBV20-1 and TRBJ1-6; unclear D gene. Germline CDR1 reads DFQATT; CDR2 reads SNEGSKA (reference sequence). This CDR3 is 14 amino acids long. Trimming pared 0 bases from V and 11 bases from J, leaving 14 bases between.

This clonotype occurred many times. V usage is TRBV20-1 and J usage is TRBJ1-6; possibly TRBD1 for D (5 bases). V was cut by 5 bases and J by 7 bases, with 18 bases left in between. The CDR3 consists of 15 residues. Per the germline V gene, CDR1 is DFQATT and CDR2 is SNEGSKA (reference sequence). CDR3 coding DNA: TGCAGTGCTCTACCGGGCAGGGCGGGAAATTCACCCCTCCACTTT. This translates into CSALPGRAGNSPLHF.

This chain links TRBV6-1 with TRBJ2-7, with D unclear. V was cut by 6 bases and J by 4 bases, with 16 bases left in between. Per the germline V gene, CDR1 is MNHNS and CDR2 is SASEGT. CDR3 size: 14 residues. Written as DNA, the CDR3 is TGTGCCAGCAGAGAACTGCTAGACTCTTACGAGCAGTACTTC. The encoded protein is CASRELLDSYEQYF.

This clonotype was seen a handful of times. The chain couples TRBV14 to TRBJ2-1; TRBD1 might be the D (7 bases). The V and J ends lost 4 bases and 4 bases respectively, with 14 bases between them. Germline V gives CDR1 SGHDN, CDR2 FVKESK. CDR3 length equals 15 residues. The CDR3 DNA sequence: TGTGCCAGCAGCCGCCTGGAGGGGGCGTACAATGAGCAGTTCTTC. Translation gives CASSRLEGAYNEQFF.

J is TRBJ2-7 and V is TRBV18, with D possibly called TRBD1 or TRBD2 (6 bases each). The CDR3 length is 14 residues. Per the germline V gene, CDR1 is KGHSH and CDR2 is LQKENI. Between the trimmed V and J ends, which lost 2 bases and 5 bases, there was a span of 13 bases. The CDR3 DNA reads as TGTGCCAGCTCACCATCCCCGGGGGCCCACGAGCAGTACTTC. It codes for CASSPSPGAHEQYF.

This clonotype has a count of ten or more. This chain's CDR3 is CSARSYTEGNTEAFF. As DNA, the CDR3 is TGCAGTGCTAGAAGTTATACAGAGGGGAACACTGAAGCTTTCTTT. The chain carries TRBV20-1 and TRBJ1-1; D not resolved. Per germline, CDR1 DFQATT and CDR2 SNEGSKA (reference sequence). The CDR3 has 15 amino acids. V lost 2 bases to trimming and J lost 1 base, with 14 bases between them.

The J gene is TRBJ2-3, the V gene TRBV20-1; 14 nucleotides line up with TRBD2. The CDR3 loop spans 17 amino acids. CDR1 and CDR2 (germline): DFQATT, SNEGSKA (reference sequence). J was trimmed by 5 bases and V by 3 bases; bases with no gene match: 10. The CDR3 spells CSARTQGLAGAIDTQYF. As DNA, the CDR3 is TGCAGTGCTAGGACCCAGGGACTAGCGGGAGCTATAGATACGCAGTATTTT.

This sequence joins TRBV4-1 and TRBJ2-3, with 7 bases lining up with TRBD2. The junction had 11 bases not matched to a gene; V was cut back by 0 bases and J by 2 bases. Germline CDR1 and CDR2: MGHRA and YSYEKL. The length of the CDR3 is 18 residues. The CDR3 spells CASSQEAPRGGTTDTQYF. The CDR3 DNA reads as TGCGCCAGCAGCCAAGAAGCGCCTCGCGGGGGAACCACAGATACGCAGTATTTT.

The chain is built from TRBV5-5 and TRBJ2-1; 8 bases are shared with TRBD2. The CDR3 extends over 15 amino acids. The trim removed 0 bases at V and 6 bases at J, leaving 5 bases unmatched. Germline assignment: CDR1 SGHKS and CDR2 YYEKEE (reference sequence). CDR3 amino acids: CASSLEQRGPNEQFF. In DNA, the CDR3 is TGTGCCAGCAGCTTGGAACAGCGGGGGCCCAATGAGCAGTTCTTC.

At least ten counts were recorded for this clonotype. The chain uses TRBV28 and TRBJ1-5; D is perhaps TRBD1 (5 bases). Germline CDR1 reads MDHEN; CDR2 reads SYDVKM. The length of the CDR3 is 14 residues. The V end was cut by 6 bases, the J end by 1 base, with 10 bases between. In nucleotides, the CDR3 is TGTGCCAGCAGCCCTGGGGGAAGCAATCAGCCCCAGCATTTT. It encodes CASSPGGSNQPQHF.

This clonotype was observed a handful of times. The chain recombines TRBV10-3 with TRBJ1-2; D unclear. V shed 2 bases and J shed 7 bases, with 14 bases lying between them. Germline V lookup: CDR1 ENHRY, CDR2 SYGVKD. The CDR3 covers 14 residues. The CDR3 here is CAISEPSRRFGYTF. The CDR3 bases are TGTGCCATCAGTGAGCCCTCCCGCAGATTTGGCTACACCTTC.